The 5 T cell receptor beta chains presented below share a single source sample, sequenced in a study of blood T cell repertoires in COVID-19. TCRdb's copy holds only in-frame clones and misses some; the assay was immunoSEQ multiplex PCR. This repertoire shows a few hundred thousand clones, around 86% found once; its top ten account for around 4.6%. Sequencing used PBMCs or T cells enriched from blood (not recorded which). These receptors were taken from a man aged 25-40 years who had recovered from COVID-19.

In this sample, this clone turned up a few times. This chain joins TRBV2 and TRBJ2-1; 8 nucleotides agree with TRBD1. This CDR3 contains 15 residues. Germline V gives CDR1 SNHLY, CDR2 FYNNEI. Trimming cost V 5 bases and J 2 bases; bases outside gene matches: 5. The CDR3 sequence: CASSRGQGPYNEQFF. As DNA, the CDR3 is TGTGCCAGCAGTCGTGGACAGGGACCCTACAATGAGCAGTTCTTC.

The CDR3: CSVPSGTALFTDTQYF. The DNA of the CDR3 is TGCAGCGTTCCCAGCGGAACGGCTCTCTTCACAGATACGCAGTATTTT. V gene TRBV29-1 combines with J gene TRBJ2-3; maybe TRBD2 (5 bases). Germline V gives CDR1 SQVTM, CDR2 ANQGSEA. The V and J ends lost 5 bases and 2 bases respectively, with 20 bases between them. This CDR3 is built from 16 residues.

CDR3 coding DNA: TGCGCCAGCAGCCTGGGGAGGGTAGATTCACCCCTCCACTTT. Protein: CASSLGRVDSPLHF. The rearrangement joins TRBV5-1 to TRBJ1-6; D not resolved. The CDR3 is made up of 14 amino acids. Germline CDR1 reads SGHRS; CDR2 reads YFSETQ. Deletions cut 4 bases from V and 8 bases from J, with 13 bases between.

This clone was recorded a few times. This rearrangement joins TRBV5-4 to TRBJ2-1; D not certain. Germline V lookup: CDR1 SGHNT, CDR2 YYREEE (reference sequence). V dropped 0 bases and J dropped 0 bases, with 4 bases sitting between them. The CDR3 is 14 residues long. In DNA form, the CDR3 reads TGTGCCAGCAGCTTGGAGAGCTCCTACAATGAGCAGTTCTTC. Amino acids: CASSLESSYNEQFF.

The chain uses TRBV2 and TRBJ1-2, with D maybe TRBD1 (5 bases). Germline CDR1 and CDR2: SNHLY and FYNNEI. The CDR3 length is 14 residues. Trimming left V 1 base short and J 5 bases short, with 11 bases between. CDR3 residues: CASSEEAGNYGYTF. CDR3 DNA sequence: TGTGCCAGCAGTGAAGAGGCAGGGAATTATGGCTACACCTTC.